This T cell receptor beta chain is drawn from a study of CD4 T cells in relation to SARS-CoV-2 and coronaviruses. Study at large: Patient ages ranged from roughly 20 to 75, median 38.

This table comes from immunoSEQ multiplex PCR, and its TCRdb copy is limited to in-frame clones, with some not included. This table holds 9,500 to 13,000 clones, about 89% found once. Study observations and caveats: In around 60% of donors, memory CD4+ clonotypes crossrecognized SARS-CoV-2 and at least one common cold coronavirus spike.

Trimming cost V 0 bases and J 7 bases, with 4 bases left between them. The germline V gene encodes CDR1 SGDLS and CDR2 YYNGEE. The CDR3 runs to 12 residues. This clone was recorded a few times. Its antigen is undetermined. This rearrangement joins TRBV9 to TRBJ2-2; no clear D. Specimen: naive CD4+ T cells from PBMCs. Subset denoted: naive CD4+ T cells isolated by negative enrichment. The receptor was isolated from an adult with COVID-19. Written as DNA, the CDR3 is TGTGCCAGCAGCGTAGAAGGCGGGGAGCTGTTTTTT. This encodes CASSVEGGELFF.